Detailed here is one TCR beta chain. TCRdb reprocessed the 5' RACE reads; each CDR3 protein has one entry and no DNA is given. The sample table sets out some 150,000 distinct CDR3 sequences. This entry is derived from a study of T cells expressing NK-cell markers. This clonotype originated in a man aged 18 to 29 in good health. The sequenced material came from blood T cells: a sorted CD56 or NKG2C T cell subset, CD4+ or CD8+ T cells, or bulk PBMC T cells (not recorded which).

The CDR3 protein is CASSGGFHEQFF. The chain carries TRBV19 and TRBJ2-1. Germline loops: CDR1 LNHDA, CDR2 SQIVND (reference sequence). This CDR3 has 12 amino acids. Using reference TRBV19 and TRBJ2-1 for the parts outside the CDR3, the full variable domain is DGGITQSPKYLFRKEGQNVTLSCEQNLNHDAMYWYRQDPGQGLRLIYYSQIVNDFQKGDIAEGYSVSREKKESFPLTVTSAQKNPTAFYLCASSGGFHEQFFGPGTRLTVL.